This TCR beta chain was identified during a study of blood T cell repertoires in COVID-19. As for the study in general: Sites across the United States, Italy and Spain contributed samples from acute and convalescent COVID-19. PBMCs, B-cell-depleted T cells, or T cells were the source of the cDNA or gDNA that made up the material.

With 4 bases clipped from V and 2 bases from J, the junction kept 7 bases outside the gene matches. The CDR3 extends over 15 amino acids. CDR1 is SGHRS and CDR2 is YFSETQ in the germline V gene. In the original analysis: Quantification of nucleated cells was approximated via reference gene primer amplification. Only in-frame clones appear in the TCRdb table, and some are missing; sequencing was by immunoSEQ multiplex PCR. V and J calls and clone size are copied from that table; D and trimming were computed from the DNA. The sample lists 73,000 or so clones, just over 85% seen once, with about 8.3% in the top ten.

Sequencing was done on a sample of peripheral blood. The chain links TRBV5-1 to TRBJ2-3, with TRBD1 identical over 7 bases. The TCR sequence derives from a man aged 25-45 years with acute or convalescent COVID-19. CDR3 region: CASSVTGMVTDTQYF. The CDR3, as DNA: TGCGCCAGCAGCGTGACAGGGATGGTCACAGATACGCAGTATTTT. The variable domain in full, with the rest retrieved from reference TRBV5-1 and TRBJ2-3, is KAGVTQTPRYLIKTRGQQVTLSCSPISGHRSVSWYQQTPGQGLQFLFEYFSETQRNKGNFPGRFSGRQFSNSRSEMNVSTLELGDSALYLCASSVTGMVTDTQYFGPGTRLTVL.